Below are 26 T cell receptor beta chains sequenced from a single sample in a study of blood T cells in healthy people across ages. A sample-barcoded 5' primer and a J-beta primer mix were used in a second PCR of roughly 6 to 11 cycles. TCRdb redid the calling of the 5' RACE reads with MiXCR, one entry per CDR3 protein. The sample contains 1,300,000 or so distinct CDR3 sequences, approximately 63% of which appear only once. Sequencing was done on a sample of blood. The receptors here all came from a man younger than 35 in good health.

For this clonotype: The junction and the germline gene differ at one end; a read error may be behind it. The CDR3 DNA is TGCACCAGCAGGGGGGGTTTTAAAAACACTGAAGCTTTCTTT. Residues: CTSRGGFKNTEAFF. The genes are TRBV4-1 and TRBJ1-1; 7 bases fit TRBD1. Germline-derived CDR1 and CDR2 are MGHRA and YSYEKL. The CDR3 extends over 14 amino acids.

The V and J genes are TRBV6-2 or TRBV6-3 and TRBJ2-5; D not certain. V was clipped by 0 bases and J by 5 bases, with 10 bases between them. The CDR3 consists of 14 residues. CDR1 MNHEY and CDR2 SVGEGT come from the germline V gene. CDR3 coding DNA: TGTGCCAGCAGTTACTCGAGGAGTGTGGAGACCCAGTACTTC. This gives the protein CASSYSRSVETQYF.

The V and J genes are TRBV12-3 or TRBV12-4 and TRBJ2-7, with D unclear. This CDR3 contains 15 residues. Trimming stripped 1 base from V and 0 bases from J, with 10 bases between. The CDR3 loop reads CASSLVGTSSYEQYF. CDR3 DNA: TGTGCCAGCAGTTTAGTCGGCACGAGCTCCTACGAGCAGTACTTC.

V usage is TRBV6-5 and J usage is TRBJ2-5; D remains unclear. The germline gives CDR1 MNHEY, CDR2 SVGAGI. There are 16 residues in the CDR3. V was clipped by 0 bases and J by 0 bases, with 11 bases between them. The CDR3, as DNA: TGTGCCAGCAGTTACTCGATGGCCGGACACCAAGAGACCCAGTACTTC. Translated: CASSYSMAGHQETQYF.

This clonotype was recorded a few times. The chain couples TRBV25-1 to TRBJ2-3, with D possibly being TRBD2 (5 bases). Germline V lookup: CDR1 MGHDK, CDR2 SYGVNS. V was trimmed by 1 base and J by 2 bases, leaving 10 bases between them. The CDR3 runs 15 residues. The CDR3 here is CASSEWGDSTDTQYF. DNA of the CDR3: TGTGCCAGCAGTGAATGGGGAGATTCCACAGATACGCAGTATTTT. Based on the CDR3 plus reference TRBV25-1 and TRBJ2-3, the full variable domain is EADIYQTPRYLVIGTGKKITLECSQTMGHDKMYWYQQDPGMELHLIHYSYGVNSTEKGDLSSESTVSRIRTEHFPLTLESARPSHTSQYLCASSEWGDSTDTQYFGPGTRLTVL.

Remarks on this clonotype: The junction and the germline gene differ at one end; a read error may be behind it. The J gene is TRBJ2-3, the V gene TRBV7-2; D is perhaps TRBD1 (7 bases). CDR3 length: 15 amino acids. Germline V CDR1 and CDR2: SGHTA, FQGNSA. The CDR3 loop is CANSWAGGRSDTQYF. CDR3 bases: TGTGCCAACAGCTGGGCAGGGGGGCGCTCGGATACGCAGTATTTT. Drawing the rest from reference TRBV7-2 and TRBJ2-3, the complete variable domain is GAGVSQSPSNKVTEKGKDVELRCDPISGHTALYWYRQSLGQGLEFLIYFQGNSAPDKSGLPSDRFSAERTGGSVSTLTIQRTQQEDSAVYLCANSWAGGRSDTQYFGPGTRLTVL.

In regard to this clonotype: A read error may be the cause here, since a much bigger clone is one base away. The chain recombines TRBV5-6 with TRBJ2-7; 8 nucleotides align to TRBD1. V gave up 4 bases and J gave up 0 bases; unmatched junction bases: 3. Per the germline V gene, CDR1 is SGHDT and CDR2 is YYEEEE. The CDR3 contains 14 residues. The CDR3 nucleotides are TGTGCCAGCAGCGGGGACAGGAGCTCCTACGAGCAGTACTTC. This sequence encodes CASSGDRSSYEQYF.

This chain connects TRBV28 to TRBJ2-5, with 7 bases that match TRBD2. The end of the DNA fits TRBJ2-7 better, so the J call may be wrong. CDR1 MDHEN and CDR2 SYDVKM come from the germline V gene. The CDR3 has 16 amino acids. This CDR3 reads CASPPRGGPGLYEQYF. The CDR3 DNA is TGTGCCAGCCCGCCTAGGGGAGGGCCAGGGTTGTACGAGCAGTACTTC.

The V call is TRBV5-1, the J call TRBJ1-2; TRBD1 is a possible D gene (5 bases). The germline CDR1 and CDR2 sequences are SGHRS and YFSETQ. The CDR3 is 12 amino acids. V gave up 5 bases and J gave up 7 bases, with 12 bases separating them. The CDR3 nucleotides are TGCGCCAGCAGAGGGGTTTTTGGTGGCTACACCTTC. Translation: CASRGVFGGYTF. The variable domain in full, with the rest retrieved from reference TRBV5-1 and TRBJ1-2, is KAGVTQTPRYLIKTRGQQVTLSCSPISGHRSVSWYQQTPGQGLQFLFEYFSETQRNKGNFPGRFSGRQFSNSRSEMNVSTLELGDSALYLCASRGVFGGYTFGSGTRLTVV.

The rearrangement links TRBV3-1 to TRBJ2-1; 13 positions agree with TRBD2. This CDR3 is 15 amino acids long. From germline, CDR1 is LGHDT and CDR2 YNNKEL (reference sequence). V lost 4 bases, J lost 8 bases, and 5 bases stayed unmatched. CDR3 in DNA: TGTGCCAGCAGCCCGGGACTAGCGGGGAAGGATGAGCAGTTCTTC. It specifies CASSPGLAGKDEQFF.

The chain combines TRBV25-1 with TRBJ2-5; 7 nucleotides align to TRBD2. Germline lookup yields CDR1 MGHDK and CDR2 SYGVNS. This CDR3 has 16 amino acids. With V trimmed by 1 base and J by 1 base, 6 bases remained unmatched. CDR3 DNA sequence: TGTGCCAGCAGTGAATGGGGCGCTAGCGGCCAAGAGACCCAGTACTTC. Residues: CASSEWGASGQETQYF.

The V call is TRBV6-5, the J call TRBJ2-7; D is undetermined. This CDR3 is 13 amino acids long. CDR1 MNHEY and CDR2 SVGAGI come from the germline V gene. The V gene lost 2 bases and the J gene lost 3 bases, with 8 bases spanning the gap. The DNA of the CDR3 is TGTGCCAGCAGTTACCGCAGTGGCTACGAGCAGTACTTC. Translation gives CASSYRSGYEQYF.

The chain couples TRBV12-3 or TRBV12-4 to TRBJ1-4; D not resolved. This CDR3 is built from 15 residues. V gave up 5 bases and J gave up 0 bases, with 10 bases separating them. CDR3 residues: CASSILQPTNEKLFF. The CDR3 DNA is TGTGCCAGCAGTATCCTGCAACCAACTAATGAAAAACTGTTTTTT.

Only a few counts were recorded for this clonotype. The J gene is TRBJ2-6, the V gene TRBV3-1; 7 nucleotides line up with TRBD1. The germline V gene encodes CDR1 LGHDT and CDR2 YNNKEL (reference sequence). This CDR3 is built from 20 residues. V gave up 0 bases and J gave up 0 bases; unmatched junction bases: 11. The CDR3 DNA is TGTGCCAGCAGCCAAGATGGGGAACAGGGGATTGACTCTGGGGCCAACGTCCTGACTTTC. It codes for CASSQDGEQGIDSGANVLTF.

This clonotype was counted a few times. J is TRBJ2-5 and V is TRBV6-1; 10 bases are shared with TRBD2. Trimming at V came to 6 bases and at J to 2 bases, leaving 6 bases not matched to a gene. Germline V gives CDR1 MNHNS, CDR2 SASEGT. The CDR3 loop spans 15 amino acids. The CDR3 region is CASSPGTSEQETQYF. CDR3 bases: TGTGCCAGCAGCCCCGGGACTAGCGAACAAGAGACCCAGTACTTC.

This clonotype was seen a handful of times. This sequence joins TRBV5-1 and TRBJ2-5, with 13 bases that match TRBD2. V dropped 3 bases and J dropped 5; count of bases not matched to a gene: 19. Per germline, CDR1 SGHRS and CDR2 YFSETQ. The CDR3 totals 20 residues. The CDR3 loop is CASSSGLWTSGRALKETQYF. CDR3 coding DNA: TGCGCCAGCAGCTCCGGTTTGTGGACTAGCGGGAGAGCTTTGAAGGAGACCCAGTACTTC.

The count of this clonotype is one. With a much larger clone just one base away, this may be a read error. The chain couples TRBV5-1 to TRBJ2-1; the match to TRBD2 covers 7 bases. The V gene end was trimmed by 4 bases and the J gene end by 9 bases; junction bases not matched to a gene: 7. Germline V gene lookup returns CDR1 SGHRS and CDR2 YFSETQ. CDR3 length: 13 amino acids. The CDR3 DNA reads as TGCGCCAGCAGCCTAGACCAGCGGGGTGAGCAGTTCTTC. It specifies CASSLDQRGEQFF.

The V gene is TRBV5-1, the J gene TRBJ1-5, with D possibly matching TRBD1 (6 bases). The germline gives CDR1 SGHRS, CDR2 YFSETQ. CDR3 length: 15 residues. The CDR3 DNA reads TGCGCTCCTCCTAACCCAGGGGCCTTCAATCAGCCCCAGCATTTT. It encodes CAPPNPGAFNQPQHF.

This clonotype has just a few counts. This chain joins TRBV29-1 and TRBJ1-1; TRBD1 aligns across 7 bases. CDR3 length equals 11 residues. J lost 6 bases, V lost 7 bases, and 5 bases had no gene match. Germline CDR1 SQVTM, CDR2 ANQGSEA. The CDR3: CSAGTESEAFF. Here the CDR3 DNA reads TGCAGCGCCGGGACAGAATCTGAAGCTTTCTTT. The full variable domain, completed using reference TRBV29-1 and TRBJ1-1, is SAVISQKPSRDICQRGTSLTIQCQVDSQVTMMFWYRQQPGQSLTLIATANQGSEATYESGFVIDKFPISRPNLTFSTLTVSNMSPEDSSIYLCSAGTESEAFFGQGTRLTVV.

This clonotype was seen only a few times. The gene calls are TRBV29-1 and TRBJ2-1; maybe TRBD1 (5 bases). Germline V gives CDR1 SQVTM, CDR2 ANQGSEA. Trimming stripped 3 bases from V and 7 bases from J, with 10 bases between. This CDR3 has 12 amino acids. CDR3 bases: TGCAGCGTTGAGCCAACAGGAAATGAGCAGTTCTTC. Translated: CSVEPTGNEQFF.

This chain joins TRBV15 and TRBJ2-7; D not resolved. The J call is doubtful: the DNA matches TRBJ2-5 better. This CDR3 contains 14 residues. Germline CDR1 LNHNV, CDR2 YYDKDF (reference sequence). The CDR3 protein is CATSPRTSGETQYF. The CDR3 bases are TGTGCCACCAGCCCACGTACCTCCGGAGAGACCCAGTACTTC.

There are a few counts of this clonotype. A single base separates this from a much larger clone, so it may be a read error. The chain couples TRBV20-1 to TRBJ1-1; 7 bases align to TRBD1. CDR3 length: 16 residues. The junction had 13 bases not matched to a gene; V was cut back by 4 bases and J by 2 bases. Germline lookup yields CDR1 DFQATT and CDR2 SNEGSKA (reference sequence). Here the CDR3 DNA reads TGCAGTGCTAATTTTATGGCGGGACAGACCAACACTGAAGCTTTCTTT. Amino acid sequence: CSANFMAGQTNTEAFF.

The chain links TRBV7-2 to TRBJ1-2, with unresolved D. Between the trimmed V and J ends, which lost 8 bases and 4 bases, there was a span of 20 bases. Germline CDR1 is SGHTA and CDR2 is FQGNSA. The CDR3 is 15 residues long. The CDR3 DNA follows: TGTGCCAGCGGCACCTCGCGGGGAGATGGCTATGGCTACACCTTC. It is translated as CASGTSRGDGYGYTF. The full variable domain, rest sourced from reference TRBV7-2 and TRBJ1-2, is GAGVSQSPSNKVTEKGKDVELRCDPISGHTALYWYRQSLGQGLEFLIYFQGNSAPDKSGLPSDRFSAERTGGSVSTLTIQRTQQEDSAVYLCASGTSRGDGYGYTFGSGTRLTVV.

This clonotype occurred a few times. The chain uses TRBV20-1 and TRBJ2-7, with 9 bases lining up with TRBD2. The CDR3 consists of 14 residues. Germline V gene lookup returns CDR1 DFQATT and CDR2 SNEGSKA (reference sequence). Trimming cost V 2 bases and J 5 bases; bases outside gene matches: 7. The CDR3 here is CSARSLAGGNEQYF. DNA for the CDR3: TGCAGTGCTAGAAGTCTGGCGGGAGGGAACGAGCAGTACTTC.

This clonotype was observed a few times. This rearrangement joins TRBV7-2 to TRBJ1-2, with 7 bases lining up with TRBD1. There are 14 residues in the CDR3. The trim removed 5 bases at V and 4 bases at J, leaving 7 bases unmatched. CDR1 is SGHTA and CDR2 is FQGNSA in the germline V gene. The CDR3 region is CASSPQGSSYGYTF. CDR3 DNA: TGTGCCAGCAGCCCACAGGGGTCGAGCTATGGCTACACCTTC.

The V and J genes are TRBV2 and TRBJ2-7; TRBD1 matches at 8 bases. V shed 7 bases, J shed 2 bases, and the junction held 10 bases outside the gene matches. This CDR3 comprises 15 residues. The germline V gene encodes CDR1 SNHLY and CDR2 FYNNEI. The CDR3 DNA sequence: TGTGCCAGCAACCCCGACAGGGGAACCCCCTACGAGCAGTACTTC. This sequence encodes CASNPDRGTPYEQYF.